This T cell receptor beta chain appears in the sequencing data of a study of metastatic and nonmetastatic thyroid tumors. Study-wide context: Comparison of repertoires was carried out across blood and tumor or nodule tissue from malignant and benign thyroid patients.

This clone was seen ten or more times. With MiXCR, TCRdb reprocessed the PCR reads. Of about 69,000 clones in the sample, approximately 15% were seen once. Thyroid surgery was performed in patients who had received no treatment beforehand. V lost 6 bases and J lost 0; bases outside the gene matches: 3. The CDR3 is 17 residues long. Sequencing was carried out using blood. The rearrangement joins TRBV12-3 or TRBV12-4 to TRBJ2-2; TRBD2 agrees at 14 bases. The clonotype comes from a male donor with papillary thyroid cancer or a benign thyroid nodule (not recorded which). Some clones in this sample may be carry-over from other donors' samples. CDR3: CASRGLAGATNTGELFF. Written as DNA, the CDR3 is TGTGCCAGCAGGGGACTAGCGGGAGCTACGAACACCGGGGAGCTGTTTTTT.